A selection of T cell receptor beta chains follows, all from one sample in a study of blood T cell repertoires in COVID-19. Assay used: immunoSEQ multiplex PCR; TCRdb lists only in-frame clones, some missing. The data show about 270,000 clones, 89% seen once. Sequences were obtained from PBMCs or T cells enriched from blood (not recorded which). The source of these receptors is a woman aged 55-70 years who had recovered from COVID-19. Both conserved end residues are part of each CDR3. Each record gives: D gene, J gene, V gene, clone size, CDR3 protein, CDR3 DNA. A D gene is named only where the DNA matches it firmly. The size of a clone is reported for some rows only, either as once, few or many, or as a class for expanded clones.

TRBD1 | TRBJ2-5 | TRBV5-1 | once | CASSFDREETQYF | TGCGCCAGCAGCTTCGACAGGGAGGAGACCCAGTACTTC
NA | TRBJ2-1 | TRBV6-5 | NA | CASSSTGYNEQFF | TGTGCCAGCAGTTCGACAGGCTACAATGAGCAGTTCTTC
NA | TRBJ1-1 | TRBV19 | NA | CASSIYSRWDTEAFF | TGTGCCAGTAGTATCTACAGTCGGTGGGACACTGAAGCTTTCTTT
TRBD1 | TRBJ1-4 | TRBV7-7 | NA | CASSERTGADEKLFF | TGTGCTAGCAGCGAACGGACAGGGGCGGATGAAAAACTGTTTTTT
NA | TRBJ2-2 | TRBV10-3 | NA | CAISESAGYTGELFF | TGTGCCATCAGTGAGTCCGCAGGGTACACCGGGGAGCTGTTTTTT
NA | TRBJ1-3 | TRBV27 | NA | CASSPEISGNTIYF | TGTGCCAGCAGTCCGGAGATCTCTGGAAACACCATATATTTT
NA | TRBJ2-7 | TRBV11-3 | NA | CASSLDGETGESAYEQYF | TGTGCCAGCAGCTTAGACGGGGAAACGGGGGAGTCCGCCTACGAGCAGTACTTC
TRBD1 | TRBJ2-7 | TRBV7-9 | NA | CASSFGTGGTYEQYF | TGTGCCAGCAGCTTTGGGACAGGGGGCACCTACGAGCAGTACTTC
TRBD1 | TRBJ2-5 | TRBV12-3/TRBV12-4 | few | CASSGTGQETQYF | TGTGCCAGCAGTGGGACAGGTCAAGAGACCCAGTACTTC
NA | TRBJ1-1 | TRBV7-9 | NA | CASSFPGNTEAFF | TGTGCCAGCAGCTTTCCAGGGAACACTGAAGCTTTCTTT
TRBD1 | TRBJ2-1 | TRBV5-1 | NA | CASSSGQGALSEQFF | TGCGCCAGCAGCTCAGGACAGGGGGCGCTTTCTGAGCAGTTCTTC
NA | TRBJ1-2 | TRBV4-1 | few | CASSQVGVMLGGNYGYTF | TGCGCCAGCAGCCAAGTAGGGGTTATGCTAGGGGGAAACTATGGCTACACCTTC
NA | TRBJ2-7 | TRBV7-6 | NA | CASSFERAYEQYF | TGTGCCAGCAGCTTCGAGCGGGCGTACGAGCAGTACTTC
NA | TRBJ1-5 | TRBV10-1 | NA | CARQGECNQPQHF | TGCGCCAGACAGGGCGAATGCAATCAGCCCCAGCATTTT
NA | TRBJ1-1 | TRBV5-1 | once | CASSGGNRNTEAFF | TGCGCCAGCAGCGGGGGCAATCGGAACACTGAAGCTTTCTTT
NA | TRBJ1-1 | TRBV7-8 | NA | CASSLARGEAFF | TGTGCCAGCAGCTTAGCGCGGGGTGAAGCTTTCTTT
NA | TRBJ2-1 | TRBV2 | NA | CASSELVYGEQFF | TGTGCCAGCAGTGAACTAGTTTATGGTGAGCAGTTCTTC
NA | TRBJ1-1 | TRBV10-3 | NA | CAIKSSLTEAFF | TGTGCCATCAAGAGTTCGTTGACTGAAGCTTTCTTT
NA | TRBJ2-3 | TRBV5-1 | NA | CASSWIPNLQARTDTQYF | TGCGCCAGCAGCTGGATCCCGAATTTACAGGCCCGCACAGATACGCAGTATTTT
NA | TRBJ1-3 | TRBV11-3 | NA | CASSSTGFSGNTIYF | TGTGCCAGCAGCTCAACAGGGTTTTCTGGAAACACCATATATTTT
TRBD2 | TRBJ2-7 | TRBV5-1 | NA | CASSFRGGASEQYF | TGCGCCAGCAGCTTCCGCGGGGGGGCCTCCGAGCAGTACTTC
NA | TRBJ1-4 | TRBV19 | NA | CASSIRGFGEKLFF | TGTGCCAGTAGTATTCGAGGGTTTGGTGAAAAACTGTTTTTT
NA | TRBJ1-6 | TRBV19 | NA | CASSEATFSNSPLHF | TGTGCCAGTAGTGAGGCTACCTTTTCTAATTCACCCCTCCACTTT
NA | TRBJ1-1 | TRBV9 | NA | CASSDSAGVTEAFF | TGTGCCAGCAGCGATTCAGCCGGGGTTACTGAAGCTTTCTTT
NA | TRBJ1-5 | TRBV7-9 | NA | CASSPYRDQPQHF | TGTGCCAGCAGCCCCTACAGGGATCAGCCCCAGCATTTT
TRBD1 | TRBJ1-1 | TRBV10-3 | NA | CAISKTGYTEAFF | TGTGCCATCAGTAAGACAGGGTACACTGAAGCTTTCTTT
NA | TRBJ1-2 | TRBV2 | NA | CASSEAEGGYTF | TGTGCCAGCAGTGAAGCGGAGGGTGGCTACACCTTC
TRBD2 | TRBJ2-3 | TRBV28 | NA | CASSLSGTPDTQYF | TGTGCCAGCAGTCTTAGCGGGACCCCAGATACGCAGTATTTT
TRBD1 | TRBJ1-1 | TRBV7-9 | NA | CASSLGQGTEAFF | TGTGCCAGCAGCTTAGGACAGGGGACTGAAGCTTTCTTT
TRBD2 | TRBJ2-2 | TRBV7-6 | once | CASSFLGVAGDGEELFF | TGTGCCAGCAGCTTCCTGGGGGTAGCGGGAGACGGTGAGGAGCTGTTTTTT
TRBD2 | TRBJ2-7 | TRBV5-1 | NA | CASSLLSGGRSYEQYF | TGCGCCAGCAGCCTCCTCAGCGGGGGGCGCTCCTACGAGCAGTACTTC
NA | TRBJ2-5 | TRBV28 | NA | CATEAVQTQYF | TGTGCCACCGAGGCTGTTCAGACCCAGTACTTC
TRBD2 | TRBJ2-3 | TRBV3-1/TRBV3-2 | NA | CASSQVAGVRDTQYF | TGTGCCAGCAGCCAAGTGGCGGGGGTCAGGGATACGCAGTATTTT
TRBD2 | TRBJ2-7 | TRBV4-1 | NA | CASSQASGRRYEQYF | TGCGCCAGCAGCCAAGCTAGCGGGAGACGATACGAGCAGTACTTC
TRBD1 | TRBJ2-7 | TRBV5-8 | NA | CASSLGGRQGPRQYF | TGTGCCAGCAGCTTAGGGGGGAGACAGGGGCCCCGGCAGTACTTC
TRBD1 | TRBJ1-1 | TRBV7-9 | NA | CASSWEDRVAEAFF | TGTGCCAGCAGCTGGGAGGACAGGGTTGCTGAAGCTTTCTTT
NA | TRBJ2-2 | TRBV9 | NA | CASSIRISEVPGELFF | TGTGCCAGCAGCATTAGGATTAGTGAGGTCCCCGGGGAGCTGTTTTTT
NA | TRBJ1-5 | TRBV19 | NA | CASRGLGNQPQHF | TGTGCCAGCAGAGGGTTGGGGAATCAGCCCCAGCATTTT
TRBD1 | TRBJ2-5 | TRBV5-1 | NA | CASRQGTGALQETQYF | TGCGCCAGCAGACAGGGGACCGGGGCCTTACAAGAGACCCAGTACTTC
NA | TRBJ1-1 | TRBV29-1 | NA | CSVRDISSEAFF | TGCAGCGTCCGGGACATTAGCTCTGAAGCTTTCTTT
NA | TRBJ1-1 | TRBV24-1 | NA | CATRGTGREAFF | TGTGCCACCAGGGGAACAGGGCGTGAAGCTTTCTTT
NA | TRBJ2-7 | TRBV6-6 | NA | CASSRSQGGSSYEQYF | TGTGCCAGCAGCCGATCCCAGGGAGGTAGCTCCTACGAGCAGTACTTC
TRBD2 | TRBJ2-2 | TRBV9 | NA | CASSVDISGGGELFF | TGTGCCAGCAGCGTAGATATTTCGGGAGGCGGGGAGCTGTTTTTT
TRBD1 | TRBJ2-7 | TRBV7-2 | NA | CASSLVAGGEQYF | TGTGCCAGCAGCTTAGTAGCAGGGGGCGAGCAGTACTTC
NA | TRBJ2-1 | TRBV4-1 | once | CASSQVDSPRPNEQFF | TGCGCCAGCAGCCAAGTAGACTCCCCCCGGCCTAATGAGCAGTTCTTC
TRBD2 | TRBJ2-7 | TRBV18 | NA | CASSPTGTSREQYF | TGTGCCAGCTCTCCCACCGGGACTAGCCGCGAGCAGTACTTC
TRBD1 | TRBJ1-1 | TRBV11-3 | NA | CASSSRQGSNTEAFF | TGTGCCAGCAGCTCTCGACAGGGCTCGAACACTGAAGCTTTCTTT
TRBD2 | TRBJ2-1 | TRBV5-1 | NA | CASGLSGAGAKNEQFF | TGCGCCAGCGGGCTTTCAGGTGCGGGAGCAAAAAATGAGCAGTTCTTC
NA | TRBJ2-6 | TRBV6-5 | NA | CASSYSGTGANVLTF | TGTGCCAGCAGTTACTCCGGTACTGGGGCCAACGTCCTGACTTTC
NA | TRBJ1-6 | TRBV10-3 | once | CAISEDSPNSYNSPLHF | TGTGCCATCAGTGAGGACAGCCCCAACTCCTATAATTCACCCCTCCACTTT
NA | TRBJ2-7 | TRBV19 | NA | CASSSFGGFYEQYF | TGTGCCAGTAGTAGCTTTGGGGGGTTCTACGAGCAGTACTTC
NA | TRBJ1-1 | TRBV11-2 | NA | CASSLAGNTEAFF | TGTGCCAGCAGCTTGGCGGGAAACACTGAAGCTTTCTTT
NA | TRBJ1-3 | TRBV5-1 | NA | CASSFAGSSGNTIYF | TGCGCCAGCAGCTTTGCCGGGAGCTCTGGAAACACCATATATTTT
TRBD2 | TRBJ2-1 | TRBV5-1 | once | CASSFAGTSGNEQFF | TGCGCCAGCAGCTTTGCCGGGACTAGCGGCAATGAGCAGTTCTTC
NA | TRBJ1-4 | TRBV28 | once | CASIRVGEKLFF | TGTGCCAGCATACGGGTTGGGGAAAAACTGTTTTTT
NA | TRBJ1-2 | TRBV6-2/TRBV6-3 | NA | CASSSGRGYTF | TGTGCCAGCAGTAGCGGACGGGGCTACACCTTC
TRBD1 | TRBJ1-2 | TRBV19 | NA | CASSSGQGWNGYTF | TGTGCCAGTAGTTCCGGACAGGGGTGGAATGGCTACACCTTC
TRBD2 | TRBJ2-6 | TRBV5-1 | NA | CASTRGEGSGANVLTF | TGCGCCAGCACCCGGGGGGAGGGCTCTGGGGCCAACGTCCTGACTTTC
NA | TRBJ1-5 | TRBV27 | NA | CASSAQGQPQHF | TGTGCCAGCAGTGCTCAGGGTCAGCCCCAGCATTTT